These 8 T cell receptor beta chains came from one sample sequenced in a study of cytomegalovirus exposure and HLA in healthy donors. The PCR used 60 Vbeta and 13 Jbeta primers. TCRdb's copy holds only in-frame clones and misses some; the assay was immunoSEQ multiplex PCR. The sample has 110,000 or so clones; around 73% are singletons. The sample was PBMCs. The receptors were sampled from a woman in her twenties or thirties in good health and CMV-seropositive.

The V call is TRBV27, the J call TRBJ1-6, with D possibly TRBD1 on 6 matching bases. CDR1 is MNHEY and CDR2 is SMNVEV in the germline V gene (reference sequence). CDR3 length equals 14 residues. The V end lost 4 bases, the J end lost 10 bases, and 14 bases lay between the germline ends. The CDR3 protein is CASSSQGNGSPLHF. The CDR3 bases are TGTGCCAGCAGTTCCCAGGGGAATGGATCACCCCTCCACTTT.

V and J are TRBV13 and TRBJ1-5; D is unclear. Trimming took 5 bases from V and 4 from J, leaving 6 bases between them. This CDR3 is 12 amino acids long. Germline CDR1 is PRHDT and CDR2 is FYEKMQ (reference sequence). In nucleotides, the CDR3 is TGTGCCAGCAGCCTGAGTAATCAGCCCCAGCATTTT. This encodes CASSLSNQPQHF.

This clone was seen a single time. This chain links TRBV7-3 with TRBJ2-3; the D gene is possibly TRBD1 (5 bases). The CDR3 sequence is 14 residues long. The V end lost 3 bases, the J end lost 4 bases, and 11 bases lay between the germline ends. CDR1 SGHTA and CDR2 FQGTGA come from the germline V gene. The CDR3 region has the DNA TGTGCCAGCAGCTTCGATCGCAGGGCAGATACGCAGTATTTT. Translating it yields CASSFDRRADTQYF.

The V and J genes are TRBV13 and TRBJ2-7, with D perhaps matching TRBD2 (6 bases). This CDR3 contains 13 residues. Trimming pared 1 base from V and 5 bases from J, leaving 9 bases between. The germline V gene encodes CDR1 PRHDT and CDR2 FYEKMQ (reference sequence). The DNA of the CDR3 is TGTGCCAGCAGCTTAGCTGGCGGGGACGAGCAGTACTTC. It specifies CASSLAGGDEQYF.

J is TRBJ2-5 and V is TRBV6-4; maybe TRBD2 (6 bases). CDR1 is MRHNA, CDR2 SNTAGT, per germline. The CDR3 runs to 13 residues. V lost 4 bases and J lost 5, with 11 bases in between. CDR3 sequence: CASSASGGETQYF. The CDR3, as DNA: TGTGCCAGCAGTGCATCTGGGGGGGAGACCCAGTACTTC.

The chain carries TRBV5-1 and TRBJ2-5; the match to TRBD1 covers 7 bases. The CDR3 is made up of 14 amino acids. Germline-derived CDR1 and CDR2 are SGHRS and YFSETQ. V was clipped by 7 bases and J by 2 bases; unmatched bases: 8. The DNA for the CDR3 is TGCGCCAGCCTCGGGACAGTGATACAAGAGACCCAGTACTTC. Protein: CASLGTVIQETQYF.

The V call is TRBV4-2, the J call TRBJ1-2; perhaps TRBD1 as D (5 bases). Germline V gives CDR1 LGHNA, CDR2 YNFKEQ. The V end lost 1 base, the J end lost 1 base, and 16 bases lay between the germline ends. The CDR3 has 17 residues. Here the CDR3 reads CASSQGHVGGYNYGYTF. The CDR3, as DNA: TGTGCCAGCAGCCAAGGTCATGTGGGGGGGTATAACTATGGCTACACCTTC.

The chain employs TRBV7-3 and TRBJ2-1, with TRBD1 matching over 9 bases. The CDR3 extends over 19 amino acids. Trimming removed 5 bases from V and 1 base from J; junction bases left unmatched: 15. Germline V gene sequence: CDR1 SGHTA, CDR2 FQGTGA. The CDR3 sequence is CASSKQGTGLFRSYNEQFF. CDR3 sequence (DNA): TGTGCCAGCAGCAAACAAGGGACAGGGCTGTTTAGATCCTACAATGAGCAGTTCTTC.